What follows are 5 T cell receptor beta chains derived from one specimen sequenced in a study of shared clonotypes between healthy human individuals. The method was immunoSEQ multiplex PCR; TCRdb's version includes in-frame clones alone and lacks a portion of them. The sample includes 740,000 or so clones, about three quarters of them seen just once. Sequenced material: memory CD4+ T cells sorted from blood. Stated subset: CD45RA-negative fraction. These receptors came from a woman aged 25-40 years in good health.

This chain uses TRBV29-1 with TRBJ2-7, with 7 bases aligning to TRBD2. Unmatched junction bases numbered 14, after V lost 4 bases and J lost 2 bases. Germline V gene lookup returns CDR1 SQVTM and CDR2 ANQGSEA. The length of the CDR3 is 16 residues. CDR3 coding DNA: TGCAGCGTTGGGTATATGACTAGCAGGAGGGCCTACGAGCAGTACTTC. Encoded protein: CSVGYMTSRRAYEQYF.

The gene calls are TRBV6-1 and TRBJ2-5; D remains unclear. V lost 4 bases, J lost 1 base, and 7 bases lay in between. The CDR3 sequence is 13 residues long. CDR1 and CDR2 from the germline V gene are MNHNS and SASEGT. The CDR3 here is CASSGHLQETQYF. The CDR3, as DNA: TGTGCCAGCAGTGGTCACCTCCAAGAGACCCAGTACTTC.

The rearrangement joins TRBV5-4 to TRBJ2-7; D gene ambiguous. Trimming removed 4 bases at V and 0 bases at J, with 17 bases between. This CDR3 has 16 amino acids. Germline CDR1 is SGHNT and CDR2 is YYREEE (reference sequence). The CDR3 DNA follows: TGTGCCAGCAGCCCCGACCCTGGCAGGAACTCCTACGAGCAGTACTTC. Translation gives CASSPDPGRNSYEQYF. The whole variable domain, remainder taken from reference TRBV5-4 and TRBJ2-7, is ETGVTQSPTHLIKTRGQQVTLRCSSQSGHNTVSWYQQALGQGPQFIFQYYREEENGRGNFPPRFSGLQFPNYSSELNVNALELDDSALYLCASSPDPGRNSYEQYFGPGTRLTVT.

This clone is labeled medium-sized. Other DNA sequences in the sample encode the same CDR3. The J gene is TRBJ2-5, the V gene TRBV19; 13 bases fit TRBD2. CDR3 size: 16 residues. Trimming at V came to 5 bases and at J to 5 bases, leaving 8 bases not matched to a gene. In germline, CDR1 is LNHDA, CDR2 SQIVND (reference sequence). In DNA, the CDR3 is TGTGCCAGTAGTTCCGGACTAGCGGGAGTGGGGGAGACCCAGTACTTC. As protein: CASSSGLAGVGETQYF.

The V and J genes are TRBV28 and TRBJ2-7, with 13 bases identical to TRBD2. CDR1 MDHEN and CDR2 SYDVKM come from the germline V gene. Losses at the gene ends were 3 bases for V and 7 bases for J; bases not matched to a gene: 9. CDR3 length: 16 amino acids. The CDR3 reads CASSLGTLAGGKEQYF. CDR3 in DNA: TGTGCCAGCAGTTTGGGAACACTAGCGGGAGGGAAAGAGCAGTACTTC.